These 21 T cell receptor beta chains originate from one sample sequenced in a study of T cell repertoires in cytomegalovirus infection. TCRdb reanalysed the reads using MiXCR and keeps one entry per CDR3 protein. The sample contains more than 350,000 distinct CDR3 sequences, roughly 30% of which appear only once. Sample: PBMCs. The source of these receptors is a human donor in good health (CMV status not recorded). Some clones in this sample may be carry-over from other donors' samples.

This clonotype appeared a few times. CDR3: CASSIGFSRSANEKLFF. CDR3 sequence (DNA): TGTGCCAGTAGTATTGGGTTTTCCAGGTCGGCTAATGAAAAACTGTTTTTT. The chain couples TRBV19 to TRBJ1-4, with D unclear. V gave up 3 bases and J gave up 3 bases, with 17 bases separating them. CDR3 size: 17 residues. The germline V gene encodes CDR1 LNHDA and CDR2 SQIVND (reference sequence).

Points on this clonotype: A much larger clone differs from this one at a single base, so this may be a read error. The chain carries TRBV4-1 and TRBJ2-7; D might be TRBD1 (6 bases). The V gene lost 0 bases and the J gene lost 3 bases, with 6 bases spanning the gap. This CDR3 is built from 13 residues. The germline CDR1 and CDR2 sequences are MGHRA and YSYEKL. For the CDR3, the DNA is TGCGCCAGCAGCCAAGAACAGGGCTACGAGCAGTACTTC. It yields the protein CASSQEQGYEQYF.

The chain is built from TRBV7-9 and TRBJ2-6; D gene unclear. CDR1 and CDR2 (germline): SEHNR, FQNEAQ (reference sequence). V dropped 4 bases and J dropped 0 bases, with 7 bases sitting between them. This CDR3 has 15 residues. The CDR3: CASSSPLSGANVLTF. The CDR3 DNA reads TGTGCCAGCAGCTCGCCCCTCTCTGGGGCCAACGTCCTGACTTTC.

In this sample, this clonotype turned up a few times. The chain joins TRBV12-3 or TRBV12-4 to TRBJ2-7; D gene unclear. Trimming pared 3 bases from V and 2 bases from J, leaving 5 bases between. This CDR3 spans 12 amino acids. CDR3: CASSFATYEQYF. DNA for the CDR3: TGTGCCAGCAGTTTCGCCACCTACGAGCAGTACTTC.

There are many counts of this clonotype. The chain uses TRBV7-2 and TRBJ1-3, with 7 bases fitting TRBD1. This CDR3 comprises 15 residues. The ends lost 1 base at V and 3 bases at J; junction bases unmatched: 3. The germline V gene encodes CDR1 SGHTA and CDR2 FQGNSA. CDR3 loop: CASSLGQGVGNTIYF. The CDR3 DNA reads as TGTGCCAGCAGCTTAGGACAGGGAGTTGGAAACACCATATATTTT.

This clonotype was recorded a few times. This sequence joins TRBV11-1 and TRBJ2-3; 15 bases agree with TRBD2. The germline V gene encodes CDR1 SGHAT and CDR2 FQDESV (reference sequence). The trim removed 3 bases at V and 5 bases at J, leaving 6 bases unmatched. This CDR3 is 17 amino acids long. This CDR3 reads CASSFHGLAGGQDTQYF. The CDR3 bases are TGTGCCAGCAGCTTCCACGGACTAGCGGGGGGGCAAGATACGCAGTATTTT.

The rearrangement uses TRBV7-9 and TRBJ1-5, with unresolved D. Germline CDR1 reads SEHNR; CDR2 reads FQNEAQ (reference sequence). V lost 9 bases and J lost 1, with 7 bases in between. The length of the CDR3 is 12 residues. The CDR3: CASAVSNQPQHF. In nucleotides, the CDR3 is TGTGCCAGTGCTGTCAGCAATCAGCCCCAGCATTTT.

This clonotype was counted once. A much larger clone differs by one base, so this may be a read error. Given the absence of the conserved phenylalanine or tryptophan at the CDR3 end, a read error is likely. This chain uses TRBV7-2 with TRBJ2-7; TRBD1 aligns across 8 bases. The V segment lost 4 bases and the J segment 2 bases; nucleotides outside the gene matches: 1. The CDR3 is made up of 13 amino acids. CDR1 is SGHTA, CDR2 FQGNSA, per germline. The CDR3 reads CASSWTGPYEQYY. The DNA of the CDR3 is TGTGCCAGCAGCTGGACAGGGCCCTACGAGCAGTACTAC.

The J gene is TRBJ2-3, the V gene TRBV11-2; TRBD1 might be the D (5 bases). The CDR3 consists of 16 residues. CDR1 and CDR2 from the germline V gene are SGHAT and FQNNGV. The germline V and J ends were trimmed by 2 bases and 1 base, with 13 bases remaining between them. CDR3 amino acids: CASSLSGPPGTDTQYF. The CDR3 DNA reads TGTGCCAGCAGCTTATCAGGGCCCCCGGGCACAGATACGCAGTATTTT.

The chain employs TRBV5-4 and TRBJ1-1; D unresolved. V was pared by 1 base and J by 0 bases, with 7 bases between. Germline V lookup: CDR1 SGHNT, CDR2 YYREEE (reference sequence). This CDR3 is built from 14 residues. The CDR3 bases are TGTGCCAGCAGCTTGAAGCCGTTGAACACTGAAGCTTTCTTT. It codes for CASSLKPLNTEAFF.

The CDR3 DNA follows: TGTGCCAGCAGCCGTCGGGAATCAGGGGAGCAGTACTTC. Amino acids: CASSRRESGEQYF. The chain is built from TRBV5-4 and TRBJ2-7; either TRBD1 or TRBD2 may supply D (5 bases each). V was pared by 4 bases and J by 7 bases, with 15 bases between. The germline V gene encodes CDR1 SGHNT and CDR2 YYREEE (reference sequence). This CDR3 is 13 amino acids long.

The rearrangement links TRBV6-2 or TRBV6-3 to TRBJ2-1, with 12 positions matching TRBD1. Germline CDR1 and CDR2: MNHEY and SVGEGT. The CDR3 sequence is 15 residues long. The V segment lost 2 bases and the J segment 8 bases; nucleotides outside the gene matches: 4. The CDR3 region has the DNA TGTGCCAGCAGTTACGGGGACAGGGGGCGGGATGAGCAGTTCTTC. As protein: CASSYGDRGRDEQFF.

This clonotype turned up a few times. The V call is TRBV5-4, the J call TRBJ1-1; no firm D call. Germline V lookup: CDR1 SGHNT, CDR2 YYREEE (reference sequence). The CDR3 is 14 residues long. Deletions cut 0 bases from V and 6 bases from J, with 12 bases between. CDR3 protein: CASSLGGGGAEAFF. The CDR3 DNA reads as TGTGCCAGCAGCTTGGGTGGCGGTGGCGCTGAAGCTTTCTTT.

On this clonotype: Since a much larger clone is just one base distant, this may be a read error. The chain uses TRBV7-2 and TRBJ2-3, with a tentative D call TRBD2 (6 bases). The length of the CDR3 is 14 residues. CDR1 is SGHTA and CDR2 is FQGNSA in the germline V gene. Trimming pared 10 bases from V and 3 bases from J, leaving 17 bases between. CDR3 DNA: TGTGCCATCCGAGGGGACTTAGCTACAGATACGCAGTATTTT. Translating gives CAIRGDLATDTQYF.

Points on this clonotype: A much larger clone lies one base from this, so it may be a read error. The chain employs TRBV19 and TRBJ1-2; no clear D. CDR1 is LNHDA, CDR2 SQIVND, per germline (reference sequence). CDR3 length: 17 amino acids. V lost 4 bases and J lost 2, with 20 bases in between. CDR3 in DNA: TGTGCCAGTAGTAGTTCCCCCGGCCGCCTGTCAAACTATGGCTACACCTTC. This sequence encodes CASSSSPGRLSNYGYTF.

The chain uses TRBV6-1 and TRBJ1-4, with D possibly being TRBD1 (6 bases). Between the trimmed V and J ends, which lost 5 bases and 9 bases, there was a span of 16 bases. This CDR3 region has 14 residues. Germline loops: CDR1 MNHNS, CDR2 SASEGT. CDR3 nucleotide sequence: TGTGCCAGCAGTCAGGGGCCGGGAGAAAAAAAACTGTTTTTT. Its protein is CASSQGPGEKKLFF.

This sequence joins TRBV15 and TRBJ1-2; perhaps TRBD1 as D (5 bases). Germline values: CDR1 LNHNV, CDR2 YYDKDF (reference sequence). V was shortened by 4 bases and J by 6 bases, with 15 bases between the two germline ends. This CDR3 contains 14 residues. The CDR3 is CATSTSGGVDGYTF. CDR3 sequence (DNA): TGTGCCACCAGCACCTCGGGAGGGGTCGATGGCTACACCTTC.

This clonotype appeared a few times. This chain connects TRBV4-1 to TRBJ1-4; 9 positions agree with TRBD1. The CDR3 totals 15 residues. Germline CDR1 reads MGHRA; CDR2 reads YSYEKL. V was pared by 1 base and J by 8 bases, with 5 bases of the junction left unmatched. DNA of the CDR3: TGCGCCAGCAGCCAAGGGGACAGGGTGGGGGAAAAACTGTTTTTT. This encodes CASSQGDRVGEKLFF.

As concerns this clonotype: The junction differs from germline at one of its ends, possibly a read error. The gene calls are TRBV7-8 and TRBJ2-1; 11 bases align to TRBD2. The germline V gene has CDR1 SGHVS and CDR2 FQNEAQ. The CDR3 covers 16 residues. CDR3 amino acids: CASSSPGLAVYNEKFF. In DNA, the CDR3 is TGTGCCAGCAGCTCACCGGGACTAGCGGTCTACAATGAGAAGTTCTTC.

The rearrangement joins TRBV11-3 to TRBJ2-3, with D hard to call. The CDR3 totals 15 residues. Trimming left V 4 bases short and J 2 bases short, with 13 bases between. CDR1 SGHNT and CDR2 YENEEA come from the germline V gene. For the CDR3, the DNA is TGTGCCAGCAGCTCGGGTTCCCTGAACACAGATACGCAGTATTTT. This sequence encodes CASSSGSLNTDTQYF. Drawing the rest from reference TRBV11-3 and TRBJ2-3, the complete variable domain is EAGVVQSPRYKIIEKKQPVAFWCNPISGHNTLYWYLQNLGQGPELLIRYENEEAVDDSQLPKDRFSAERLKGVDSTLKIQPAELGDSAVYLCASSSGSLNTDTQYFGPGTRLTVL.

The V gene is TRBV6-6, the J gene TRBJ1-6, with TRBD1 as a possible D gene (5 bases). Trimming took 6 bases from V and 12 from J, leaving 15 bases between them. Germline V CDR1 and CDR2: MNHNY, SVGAGI (reference sequence). This CDR3 is 13 amino acids long. This chain's CDR3 is CASSAGDGGPLHF. CDR3 nucleotides: TGTGCCAGCAGCGCCGGGGACGGCGGACCCCTCCACTTT.